This TCR beta chain was identified in a study of T-cell reconstitution after alpha-beta-depleted transplantation in children. Overall study results and limits: Expanded graft clones numbering several hundred reportedly gave rise to alpha-beta T cells about two months after transplant.

Unique molecular identifiers were used in preparing the TCRbeta library. Each CDR3 protein is one row after TCRdb ran MiXCR on the PCR reads. The table has 500,000 to 650,000 distinct CDR3 sequences, 10% to 15% seen once. This clonotype was picked up a small number of times. Its antigen is unknown. This receptor was obtained from a male patient younger than 18 who had a stem cell transplant for acute myeloid leukemia, so the T cells may come from the graft donor. The sample consisted of PBMCs, mostly from graft donor cells, taken 360 days after TCRalphabeta/CD19-depleted stem cell transplant.

DNA for the CDR3: TGTGCCAGCAGCTTAAGTGGCGGCGGGTATGAGCAGTTCTTC. Amino acids: CASSLSGGGYEQFF. The V call is TRBV7-3, the J call TRBJ2-1, with D maybe TRBD2 (5 bases). CDR3 length equals 14 residues. V lost 1 base and J lost 8, with 12 bases in between. Germline CDR1 reads SGHTA; CDR2 reads FQGTGA.